This T cell receptor (beta chain) was recovered during a study of CD8+ T cells in alopecia areata. PBMCs were stained for CD3, CD4 and CD8, and CD4+ and CD8+ T cells were sorted. Overall study findings and caveats: Scalp sequencing also captures normal skin's resident alphabeta T cells. Lesional scalp displayed greater clonality than normal scalp, most notably in alopecia totalis/universalis. Sharing of TCRs across patients appeared less clear than in mice, possibly for HLA-related reasons.

Following extraction, RNA underwent reverse transcription to cDNA, which served as the sequencing template. TCRdb keeps only in-frame clones here, not all; method: immunoSEQ multiplex PCR. The sample yields about 110,000 clones, approximately 59% seen once. Notes on this clone: The antigen is undetermined.

The V gene's germline CDR1 is SGHAT and CDR2 FQNNGV. V lost 1 base, J lost 1 base, and 13 bases lay in between. CDR3 length: 16 amino acids. The rearrangement links TRBV11-2 to TRBJ2-5; D tentatively fits TRBD1 or TRBD2 (5 bases each). This receptor was taken from a human donor in good health. The sequenced material came from CD8+ T cells sorted from blood. The CDR3 nucleotides read TGTGCCAGCAGCTTAGGGGGCTCCGGGATCCAAGAGACCCAGTACTTC. Amino acid sequence: CASSLGGSGIQETQYF. Variable domain in full (rest from reference TRBV11-2 and TRBJ2-5): EAGVAQSPRYKIIEKRQSVAFWCNPISGHATLYWYQQILGQGPKLLIQFQNNGVVDDSQLPKDRFSAERLKGVDSTLKIQPAKLEDSAVYLCASSLGGSGIQETQYFGPGTRLLVL.